This TCR beta chain was identified in a study of blood T cells in healthy people across ages. Then a second PCR, running about 6 to 11 cycles, was carried out with a sample-barcoded 5' primer and a J-beta primer mix. TCRdb reanalysed the 5' RACE reads using MiXCR and keeps one entry per CDR3 protein. The sample yields fewer than 950,000 distinct CDR3 sequences, under 40% seen once. Per the germline V gene, CDR1 is KGHSH and CDR2 is LQKENI. The CDR3 loop spans 16 amino acids. A word on this clonotype: The germline gene is not matched at one end of the junction; a read error may be the cause.

Specimen: blood. The chain couples TRBV18 to TRBJ2-3; 7 bases agree with TRBD2. The TCR comes from a man between 18 and 29 years old in good health. The CDR3 DNA reads as TGTGCCAGCTCCGGAGCTAGCGGCGCTACCACAGATGCGCAGTATTTT. Translation gives CASSGASGATTDAQYF.